This T cell receptor beta chain was retrieved from a study of T cells expressing NK-cell markers. The study's findings and limits: Top CD8+ clonotypes included the dominant CD3+CD56+NKG2C+ clonotypes in six donors.

A remark on this clonotype: Its antigen is unknown.

The germline V gene encodes CDR1 ENHRY and CDR2 SYGVKD. The CDR3 is made up of 15 amino acids. What made the TCR beta cDNA was 5'RACE template switching with UMIs. From the 5' RACE reads, TCRdb lists one entry per CDR3 protein and no DNA. This sample's table reports about 400,000 distinct CDR3 sequences. The receptor comes from a woman aged 50 to 60 in good health. The genes are TRBV10-3 and TRBJ2-1; TCRdb's assignment of TRBD2 cannot be checked, as there is no DNA. The material sequenced was blood T cells: a sorted CD56 or NKG2C T cell subset, CD4+ or CD8+ T cells, or bulk PBMC T cells (not recorded which). Here the CDR3 reads CAISDRGLAGDEQFF.